This record concerns one T cell receptor beta chain sequence. The sample belongs to a study of blood T cell repertoires in COVID-19. Study as a whole: PBMCs, B-cell-depleted T cells, or T cells provided the cDNA or gDNA that made up the material.

Per the study methods: It was from reference gene primer amplification that nucleated cell counts were estimated. Some clones are missing from TCRdb's copy, which holds only in-frame ones; the method was immunoSEQ multiplex PCR. V, J and clone size were drawn from that table, and D and trimming were deduced from the DNA. The sample yields 55,000 to 85,000 clones, around 86% seen once. The CDR3 runs 14 residues. From germline, CDR1 is SNHLY and CDR2 FYNNEI. The junction had 3 bases not matched to a gene; V was cut back by 7 bases and J by 4 bases. This chain connects TRBV2 to TRBJ2-2; TRBD1 aligns across 10 bases. The sequence derives from a woman younger than 30 with acute or convalescent COVID-19. Material for sequencing was peripheral blood. The CDR3 reads CASTGQGVTGELFF. CDR3 DNA sequence: TGTGCCAGCACAGGACAGGGGGTCACCGGGGAGCTGTTTTTT.